The present entry profiles one T cell receptor beta chain with its context. The antigen is not known. This sample was taken from a study of T cell responses to AZD1222 COVID-19 vaccine. Produced via immunoSEQ multiplex PCR; TCRdb's table is partial and in-frame only. The sample carries about 140,000 clones, 89% recorded once. General study findings and limits: Reports indicate that nearly half of spike-specific TCRs are directed at unmutated variant regions.

The CDR3 sequence is 16 residues long. The receptor was derived from an adult in good health. The sample was peripheral blood, taken on day 0 of AZD1222 vaccination. V and J are TRBV21-1 and TRBJ1-5; TRBD1 reflects the table's D call only, with no check against the DNA. TRBV21-1 is a known pseudogene. The CDR3 sequence: CASSAGQTSWDQPQHF. The CDR3 region has the DNA TGTGCCAGCAGCGCGGGACAGACCTCCTGGGATCAGCCCCAGCATTTT.